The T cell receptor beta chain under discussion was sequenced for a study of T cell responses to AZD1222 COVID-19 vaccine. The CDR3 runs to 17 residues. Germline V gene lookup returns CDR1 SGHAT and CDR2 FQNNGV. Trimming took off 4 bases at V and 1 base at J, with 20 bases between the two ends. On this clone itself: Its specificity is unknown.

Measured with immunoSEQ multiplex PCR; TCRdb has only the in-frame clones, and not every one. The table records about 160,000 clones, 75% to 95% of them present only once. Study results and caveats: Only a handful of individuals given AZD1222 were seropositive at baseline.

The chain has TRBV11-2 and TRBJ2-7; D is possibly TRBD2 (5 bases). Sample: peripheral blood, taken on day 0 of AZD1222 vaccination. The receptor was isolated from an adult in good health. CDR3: CASSSPKTWETSYEQYF. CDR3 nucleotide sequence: TGTGCCAGCAGCTCTCCCAAGACATGGGAGACTTCCTACGAGCAGTACTTC. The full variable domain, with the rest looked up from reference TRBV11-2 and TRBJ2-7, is EAGVAQSPRYKIIEKRQSVAFWCNPISGHATLYWYQQILGQGPKLLIQFQNNGVVDDSQLPKDRFSAERLKGVDSTLKIQPAKLEDSAVYLCASSSPKTWETSYEQYFGPGTRLTVT.